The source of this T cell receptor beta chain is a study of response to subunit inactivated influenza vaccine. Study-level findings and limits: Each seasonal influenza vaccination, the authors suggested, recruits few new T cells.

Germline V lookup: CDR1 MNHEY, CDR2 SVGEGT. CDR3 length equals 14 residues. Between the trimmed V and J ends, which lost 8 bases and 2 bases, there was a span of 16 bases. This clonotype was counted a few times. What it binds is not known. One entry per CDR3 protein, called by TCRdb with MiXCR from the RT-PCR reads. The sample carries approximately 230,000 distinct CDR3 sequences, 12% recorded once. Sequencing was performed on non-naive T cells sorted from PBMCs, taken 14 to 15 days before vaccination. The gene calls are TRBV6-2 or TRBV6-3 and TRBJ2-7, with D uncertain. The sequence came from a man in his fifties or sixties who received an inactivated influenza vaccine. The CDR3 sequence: CASQIGAFPYEQYF. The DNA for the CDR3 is TGTGCCAGCCAGATCGGCGCTTTTCCCTACGAGCAGTACTTC.